Listed below are T cell receptor beta chains from one sample, sequenced in a study of shared clonotypes between healthy human individuals. Sequencing was performed with immunoSEQ multiplex PCR; in TCRdb, only in-frame clones are kept and a portion is missing. Of nearly 600,000 clones in the sample, 95% to 96% were seen once. Sample: naive CD8+ T cells sorted from blood. The receptors originated from a woman in her 30s in good health. The CDR3 runs from the conserved cysteine through the conserved F or W. Each record gives: CDR3 protein, D gene, V gene. The D gene is left open where the match is weak.

CASILYIPYEQYF | NA | TRBV6-5
CASSHGLPPAGNTIYF | NA | TRBV27
CASTTTASNNSPLHF | NA | TRBV28
CASSLGPGVLYNYGYTF | NA | TRBV7-9
CASSLGQDDEQYF | NA | TRBV13
CASSPGQGHYEQYF | TRBD1 | TRBV5-4
CASSQAGQNTKAFF | NA | TRBV2
CASSFGGYNYEQYF | NA | TRBV5-1
CASSQQTSGRLYEQYF | TRBD2 | TRBV4-1
CASSLLGEQYF | NA | TRBV5-6
CASSDRQGYEKLFF | TRBD1 | TRBV25-1
CASSGLDEQFF | NA | TRBV19
CASSQLQGGGQFF | NA | TRBV4-1
CASSSPGGYTEAFF | TRBD1 | TRBV5-1
CASSLVGVGDEKLFF | NA | TRBV5-4
CASSSQGYSYEQYF | TRBD1 | TRBV5-6
CAWMGTPNYEQYF | NA | TRBV30
CASSYQQGVDEQFF | NA | TRBV6-6
CASSPPGTSGHEQYF | TRBD2 | TRBV7-9
CASSLAAGSTYNEQFF | NA | TRBV11-3
CATSRVNRGLYEQYF | TRBD1 | TRBV15
CSVWDNEQFF | NA | TRBV29-1
CASTSLATQETQYF | NA | TRBV28
CASSVDTSGEQYF | NA | TRBV9
CATCCAGGNYGYTF | TRBD1 | TRBV6-5
CASSLGWTSSSYEQYF | TRBD2 | TRBV7-6
CAISDLRLAGERDEQFF | TRBD2 | TRBV10-3
CASSDDEGPLKTQYF | NA | TRBV5-1
CAISESTVSRLSYEQYF | NA | TRBV10-3
CASSYGGSYEQYF | NA | TRBV6-5
CASSLKAVLGETQYF | NA | TRBV5-6
CASSVGGSQETQYF | NA | TRBV9
CASSLYRGNEKLFF | TRBD1 | TRBV28
CASSQDSPKRVSERTFYNEQFF | NA | TRBV23-1
CASSEEGDYWYEQYF | TRBD2 | TRBV6-1
CASSLAPGLAGELYNEQFF | TRBD2 | TRBV27
CASSMFLAGTYEQYF | TRBD2 | TRBV19
CASNRGGRGTEAFF | NA | TRBV14
CASSLAFGTGGGDTQYF | TRBD1 | TRBV11-1
CASSFLAGDNEQFF | TRBD2 | TRBV28
CASRGGGDNEQFF | NA | TRBV19
CASSLGTGIQPQHF | TRBD1 | TRBV6-5
CASSIAAGDLDEQFF | TRBD2 | TRBV19
CASSPHGNVAMNTGELFF | NA | TRBV2
CASTIRGKWTQYF | NA | TRBV28
CASSPWARSDITPEAFF | NA | TRBV19
CASSPSGKDYEQYF | TRBD2 | TRBV5-6
CASSLGAGGEASGTEAFF | TRBD1 | TRBV14
CASSRLAGVGDTQYF | TRBD2 | TRBV19
CASSDGLVEPTDTQYF | TRBD2 | TRBV7-3
CATRTDGGLSYNEQFF | NA | TRBV2
CASSLQRAGEVNEQFF | TRBD2 | TRBV27
CASSDRTRPEYEQYF | NA | TRBV10-2
CASSVESGTYNEQFF | NA | TRBV9
CASSIVQTYGYTF | NA | TRBV19